This TCR beta chain was sequenced for a study of blood T cell repertoires in COVID-19. Turning to the study itself: Material from acute and convalescent COVID-19 was sourced from the United States, Italy and Spain. T cells, B-cell-depleted T cells, or PBMCs supplied cDNA or gDNA.

This clone was detected only a few times. As handled by the study authors: From reference gene primer amplification, estimates of nucleated cell counts were derived. TCRdb's table, derived via immunoSEQ multiplex PCR, lists solely in-frame clones and lacks some. V, J and clone size reflect that table, while D and trimming were determined from the DNA. The sample lists 300,000 or so clones; around 87% were seen once. This clonotype was obtained from a woman aged 50 to 60 who had recovered from COVID-19. The material sequenced was peripheral blood.

The CDR3 DNA is TGTGCCAGCAGCCAGGGGCAGCCCTTTCTAGGAAACACCATATATTTT. Translation gives CASSQGQPFLGNTIYF. The V call is TRBV14, the J call TRBJ1-3, with D possibly matching TRBD1 (5 bases). Germline V CDR1 and CDR2: SGHDN, FVKESK. Trimming removed 3 bases at V and 4 bases at J, with 16 bases between. The length of the CDR3 is 16 residues.